This entry lists 19 T cell receptor beta chains sequenced from one sample in a study of T cell responses to AZD1222 COVID-19 vaccine (dated by TCRdb to 2020 to 2023). Taken with the paper, the label for time point translates to: about 28 days (+/-7) after the second vaccine dose. The treatment or condition label here, explained by the study, means: meningococcal conjugate vaccine given as trial control. Library method: the immunoSEQ multiplex PCR assay. The source is immuneACCESS, and TCRdb retained only in-frame sequences with V and J called. Part of the clones is not carried over; for the studies checked, unresolved V genes explain less than half of this, and the remainder is unexplained. In this sample the table shows around 140,000 clones, around 85% of which occur a single time. The ten largest clones represent under 8% of the sample. Sequences were derived from peripheral blood, sampled 28 days after the second dose of the MenACWY control vaccine. Receptors originate from an adult who received the MenACWY meningococcal vaccine as a control.

This sequence joins TRBV19 and TRBJ1-1; 8 bases fit TRBD1. CDR3 length: 15 amino acids. The junction had 7 bases not matched to a gene; V was cut back by 3 bases and J by 4 bases. From germline, CDR1 is LNHDA and CDR2 SQIVND (reference sequence). The CDR3: CASSMTGEVRTEAFF. The CDR3 nucleotides are TGTGCCAGTAGTATGACAGGGGAGGTTCGCACTGAAGCTTTCTTT.

This clone was found once. The chain joins TRBV25-1 to TRBJ2-5; D perhaps matches TRBD1 (6 bases). The CDR3 totals 15 residues. Germline CDR1 MGHDK, CDR2 SYGVNS. Between the trimmed V and J ends, which lost 5 bases and 1 base, there was a span of 14 bases. Here the CDR3 DNA reads TGTGCCAGCAGTTCTGGGGGCGCGGGCCAAGAGACCCAGTACTTC. The encoded protein is CASSSGGAGQETQYF. Together with reference TRBV25-1 and TRBJ2-5, the CDR3 gives the full variable domain: EADIYQTPRYLVIGTGKKITLECSQTMGHDKMYWYQQDPGMELHLIHYSYGVNSTEKGDLSSESTVSRIRTEHFPLTLESARPSHTSQYLCASSSGGAGQETQYFGPGTRLLVL.

The J gene is TRBJ2-7, the V gene TRBV30; the D gene is possibly TRBD1 (6 bases). Germline assignment: CDR1 GTSNPN and CDR2 SVGIG (reference sequence). V shed 3 bases and J shed 8 bases, with 17 bases lying between them. CDR3 length equals 13 residues. The CDR3 is CAWRDSRLTKQYF. CDR3 nucleotides: TGTGCCTGGAGGGACAGCAGGCTTACGAAGCAGTACTTC.

The rearrangement joins TRBV5-1 to TRBJ2-1; unclear D gene. CDR3 size: 13 residues. Germline V gene data show CDR1 as SGHRS and CDR2 as YFSETQ. The V and J ends lost 0 bases and 6 bases respectively, with 7 bases between them. CDR3 in amino acids: CASSLVGFNEQFF. CDR3 nucleotide sequence: TGCGCCAGCAGCTTGGTCGGGTTCAATGAGCAGTTCTTC.

This clone has only one observation. V is TRBV28 and J is TRBJ1-1; 7 nucleotides align to TRBD1. The V gene end was trimmed by 6 bases and the J gene end by 4 bases; junction bases not matched to a gene: 8. The germline CDR1 and CDR2 sequences are MDHEN and SYDVKM. The CDR3 is made up of 14 amino acids. The CDR3 here is CASRLGGRRTEAFF. The CDR3 DNA reads TGTGCCAGCAGACTAGGGGGCCGACGCACTGAAGCTTTCTTT.

This chain joins TRBV18 and TRBJ1-6, with 7 bases aligning to TRBD1. From germline, CDR1 is KGHSH and CDR2 LQKENI. Trimming cost V 4 bases and J 5 bases; bases outside gene matches: 2. CDR3 size: 14 residues. The CDR3 region is CASSHGTDNSPLHF. The CDR3, as DNA: TGTGCCAGCTCACACGGGACAGATAATTCACCCCTCCACTTT.

CDR3 DNA sequence: TGTGCCAGCAGCCTCGGGACTAGCGACTACAATGAGCAGTTCTTC. Translating it yields CASSLGTSDYNEQFF. This sequence joins TRBV25-1 and TRBJ2-1, with TRBD2 matching over 10 bases. Looked up from germline, CDR1 is MGHDK and CDR2 is SYGVNS. V was clipped by 6 bases and J by 3 bases; unmatched bases: 5. The CDR3 contains 15 residues. Full variable domain (rest looked up from reference TRBV25-1 and TRBJ2-1): EADIYQTPRYLVIGTGKKITLECSQTMGHDKMYWYQQDPGMELHLIHYSYGVNSTEKGDLSSESTVSRIRTEHFPLTLESARPSHTSQYLCASSLGTSDYNEQFFGPGTRLTVL.

This clone was observed a single time. The rearrangement joins TRBV7-6 to TRBJ1-4, with D perhaps matching TRBD1 (5 bases). The CDR3 spans 16 residues. Per germline, CDR1 SGHVS and CDR2 FNYEAQ. Trimming left V 2 bases short and J 3 bases short, with 13 bases between. This chain's CDR3 is CASSLISGASNEKLFF. CDR3 nucleotides: TGTGCCAGCAGCTTAATTTCCGGGGCCTCTAATGAAAAACTGTTTTTT.

The genes are TRBV5-6 and TRBJ2-5, with TRBD1 matching over 10 bases. After removal of 0 bases from V and 5 bases from J, the junction contained 4 bases not matched to a gene. Germline CDR1 SGHDT, CDR2 YYEEEE. CDR3 length: 15 amino acids. CDR3 protein: CASSLATGGLETQYF. The CDR3 DNA sequence: TGTGCCAGCAGCTTGGCGACAGGGGGCCTCGAGACCCAGTACTTC.

The V gene is TRBV19, the J gene TRBJ1-3, with D hard to call. There are 15 residues in the CDR3. Germline-derived CDR1 and CDR2 are LNHDA and SQIVND (reference sequence). Trimming removed 3 bases from V and 0 bases from J, with 9 bases in between. The CDR3 sequence: CASSIRLGSGNTIYF. DNA of the CDR3: TGTGCCAGTAGTATTCGTCTAGGCTCTGGAAACACCATATATTTT. Looking up the rest from reference TRBV19 and TRBJ1-3 gives the full variable domain: DGGITQSPKYLFRKEGQNVTLSCEQNLNHDAMYWYRQDPGQGLRLIYYSQIVNDFQKGDIAEGYSVSREKKESFPLTVTSAQKNPTAFYLCASSIRLGSGNTIYFGEGSWLTVV.

The chain uses TRBV24-1 and TRBJ1-4, with 7 nucleotides matching TRBD1. The germline CDR1 and CDR2 sequences are KGHDR and SFDVKD. V was pared by 3 bases and J by 5 bases, with 5 bases of the junction left unmatched. The CDR3 spans 15 residues. The CDR3 bases are TGTGCCACCAGTGATGACCGGGACAGCAATGAAAAACTGTTTTTT. Translation gives CATSDDRDSNEKLFF.

J is TRBJ2-3 and V is TRBV18; D unclear. The CDR3 length is 12 residues. V lost 3 bases and J lost 4, with 5 bases in between. Germline-derived CDR1 and CDR2 are KGHSH and LQKENI. DNA of the CDR3: TGTGCCAGCTCACCGCAATCAGATACGCAGTATTTT. It encodes CASSPQSDTQYF.

The chain recombines TRBV25-1 with TRBJ1-4; 9 bases fit TRBD1. The length of the CDR3 is 15 residues. After removal of 3 bases from V and 8 bases from J, the junction contained 7 bases not matched to a gene. The V gene's germline CDR1 is MGHDK and CDR2 SYGVNS. The CDR3 DNA reads as TGTGCCAGCAGTGAGGACGGACAGGGGATGGAAAAACTGTTTTTT. Its protein product is CASSEDGQGMEKLFF.

V gene TRBV7-8 combines with J gene TRBJ2-7; TRBD1 agrees at 12 bases. V lost 5 bases and J lost 5; bases outside the gene matches: 7. This CDR3 is 15 amino acids long. In germline, CDR1 is SGHVS, CDR2 FQNEAQ. The CDR3 sequence: CASSAGQGANNEQYV. The CDR3 DNA is TGTGCCAGCAGCGCGGGACAGGGGGCTAATAACGAGCAGTACGTC.

The chain is built from TRBV7-3 and TRBJ2-3, with 11 bases aligning to TRBD1. V lost 2 bases and J lost 3; bases outside the gene matches: 1. CDR3 length equals 15 residues. From germline, CDR1 is SGHTA and CDR2 FQGTGA. CDR3 region: CASSLGQGATDTQYF. The CDR3, as DNA: TGTGCCAGCAGCTTAGGACAGGGGGCGACAGATACGCAGTATTTT.

The rearrangement uses TRBV5-1 and TRBJ2-3; 7 positions match TRBD1. The ends lost 4 bases at V and 6 bases at J; junction bases unmatched: 11. The CDR3 is made up of 15 amino acids. CDR1 SGHRS and CDR2 YFSETQ come from the germline V gene. CDR3 loop: CASSPGQALGDTQYF. The CDR3 region has the DNA TGCGCCAGCAGCCCTGGACAGGCTCTGGGGGATACGCAGTATTTT.

The chain links TRBV19 to TRBJ1-1; 8 bases agree with TRBD1. V trimming: 7 bases; J trimming: 3 bases; junction bases outside the gene matches: 7. CDR3 length: 14 amino acids. Germline values: CDR1 LNHDA, CDR2 SQIVND (reference sequence). In nucleotides, the CDR3 is TGTGCCAGTACTATCCAGGGGGCGCACACTGAAGCTTTCTTT. Amino acids: CASTIQGAHTEAFF.

The chain uses TRBV18 and TRBJ1-6; D ambiguous. This CDR3 has 13 amino acids. Germline loops: CDR1 KGHSH, CDR2 LQKENI. Trimming left V 6 bases short and J 7 bases short, with 10 bases between. The CDR3 DNA reads as TGTGCCAGCTCCTCTGACCTGAATTCACCCCTCCACTTT. This sequence encodes CASSSDLNSPLHF.

J is TRBJ2-1 and V is TRBV2; TRBD1 matches 7 bases. This CDR3 is 15 amino acids long. Germline V gene lookup returns CDR1 SNHLY and CDR2 FYNNEI. J lost 2 bases, V lost 7 bases, and 8 bases had no gene match. The DNA for the CDR3 is TGTGCCAGCACCCCGGACAGGAGTCCCTACAATGAGCAGTTCTTC. Its protein is CASTPDRSPYNEQFF.